This T cell receptor beta chain was retrieved from a study of shared clonotypes between healthy human individuals. The CDR3 contains 14 residues. The germline V gene has CDR1 MNHEY and CDR2 SVGAGI. V trimming: 5 bases; J trimming: 7 bases; junction bases outside the gene matches: 8. Sequencing used immunoSEQ multiplex PCR; TCRdb keeps in-frame clones, though not all of them. Among around 100,000 clones listed, more than 65% were seen once. The rearrangement joins TRBV6-5 to TRBJ2-7; 10 positions match TRBD1. The sequencing sample was made of memory CD8+ T cells sorted from blood. Subset indicated: CD45RO+ cells pooled with CCR7-negative TemRA cells. The receptor was isolated from a woman under 40 in good health. Written as DNA, the CDR3 is TGTGCCAGCAGTCATCGACAGGGGGCAGGGGAGCAGTACTTC. Protein sequence: CASSHRQGAGEQYF.